Listed below are T cell receptor beta chains from one sample, sequenced in a study of T cell repertoires in cytomegalovirus infection. TCRdb reanalysed the reads using MiXCR and keeps one entry per CDR3 protein. The sample has 200,000 to 300,000 distinct CDR3 sequences; approximately 8.3% are singletons. The sequencing input was PBMCs. The source is a human donor in good health (CMV status not recorded). Some clones in this sample may be carry-over from other donors' samples. The CDR3 runs from the conserved cysteine through the conserved F or W. Fields, in order: J gene, V gene, CDR3 length, CDR3 protein.

J gene: TRBJ2-7
V gene: TRBV28
CDR3 length: 13
CDR3 protein: CASSLQVGNEQYF

J gene: TRBJ2-2
V gene: TRBV7-2
CDR3 length: 19
CDR3 protein: CASSLVGVGGLAETGELFF

J gene: TRBJ1-6
V gene: TRBV14
CDR3 length: 15
CDR3 protein: CASSQDRRFNSPLHF

J gene: TRBJ2-2
V gene: TRBV7-2
CDR3 length: 16
CDR3 protein: CASSGTGLANTGELFF

J gene: TRBJ1-2
V gene: TRBV7-2
CDR3 length: 14
CDR3 protein: CASSLGGVGYGYTF

J gene: TRBJ2-7
V gene: TRBV7-9
CDR3 length: 14
CDR3 protein: CASSLRLTSYEQYF

J gene: TRBJ2-3
V gene: TRBV12-3/TRBV12-4
CDR3 length: 15
CDR3 protein: CASSSAGALTDTQYF

J gene: TRBJ2-7
V gene: TRBV20-1
CDR3 length: 13
CDR3 protein: CSARVTGAGEQYF

J gene: TRBJ1-5
V gene: TRBV6-2/TRBV6-3
CDR3 length: 16
CDR3 protein: CASSKEEDRPDRPQHF

J gene: TRBJ1-4
V gene: TRBV7-2
CDR3 length: 15
CDR3 protein: CASSLTGGIPEKLFF